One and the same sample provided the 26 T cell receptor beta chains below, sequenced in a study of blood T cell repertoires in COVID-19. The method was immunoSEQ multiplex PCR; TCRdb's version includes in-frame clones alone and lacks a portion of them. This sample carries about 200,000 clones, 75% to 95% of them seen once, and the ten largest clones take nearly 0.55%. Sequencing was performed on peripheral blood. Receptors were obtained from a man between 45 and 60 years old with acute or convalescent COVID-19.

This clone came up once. In DNA, the CDR3 is TGTGCCAGCAGCCTTGGACTAGCGGGAGGAACAGATACGCAGTATTTT. It translates to CASSLGLAGGTDTQYF. The V and J genes are TRBV7-7 and TRBJ2-3; TRBD2 matches at 14 bases. The CDR3 runs to 16 residues. V gave up 5 bases and J gave up 3 bases; unmatched junction bases: 4. Germline loops: CDR1 SSHAT, CDR2 FNYEAQ (reference sequence).

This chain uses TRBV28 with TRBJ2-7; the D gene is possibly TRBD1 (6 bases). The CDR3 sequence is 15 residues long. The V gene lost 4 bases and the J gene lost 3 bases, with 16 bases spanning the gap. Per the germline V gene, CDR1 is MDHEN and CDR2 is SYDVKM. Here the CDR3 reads CASSSESGHFYEQYV. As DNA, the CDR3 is TGTGCCAGCAGTTCGGAATCGGGACATTTCTACGAGCAGTACGTC.

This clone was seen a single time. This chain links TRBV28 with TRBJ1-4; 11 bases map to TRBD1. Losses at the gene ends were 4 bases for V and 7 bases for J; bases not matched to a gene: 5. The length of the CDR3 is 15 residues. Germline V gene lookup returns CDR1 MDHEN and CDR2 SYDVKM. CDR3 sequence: CASSSTGTGGEKLFF. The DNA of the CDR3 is TGTGCCAGCAGTTCCACCGGGACAGGGGGTGAAAAACTGTTTTTT.

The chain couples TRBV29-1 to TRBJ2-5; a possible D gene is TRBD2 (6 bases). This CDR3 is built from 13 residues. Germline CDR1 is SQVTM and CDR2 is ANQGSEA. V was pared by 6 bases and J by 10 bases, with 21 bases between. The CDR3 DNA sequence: TGCAGCGTCGCAGAGGACACCCGGGGGAACCAGTACTTC. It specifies CSVAEDTRGNQYF.

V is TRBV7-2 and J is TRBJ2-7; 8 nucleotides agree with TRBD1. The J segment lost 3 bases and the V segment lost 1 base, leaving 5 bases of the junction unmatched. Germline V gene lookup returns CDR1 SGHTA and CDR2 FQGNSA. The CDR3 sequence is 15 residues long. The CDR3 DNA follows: TGTGCCAGCAGCTTAGAGGGACAGGTTAACTACGAGCAGTACTTC. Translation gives CASSLEGQVNYEQYF.

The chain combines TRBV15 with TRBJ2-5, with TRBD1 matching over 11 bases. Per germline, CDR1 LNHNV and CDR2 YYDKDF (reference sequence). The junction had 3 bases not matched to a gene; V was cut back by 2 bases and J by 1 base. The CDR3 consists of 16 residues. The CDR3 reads CATSRPGTGGQETQYF. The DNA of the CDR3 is TGTGCCACCAGCAGACCCGGGACAGGGGGCCAAGAGACCCAGTACTTC.

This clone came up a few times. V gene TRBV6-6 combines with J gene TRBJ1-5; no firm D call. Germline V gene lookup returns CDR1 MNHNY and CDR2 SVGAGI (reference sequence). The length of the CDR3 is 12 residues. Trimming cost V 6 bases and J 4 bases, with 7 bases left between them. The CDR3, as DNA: TGTGCCAGCAGCGCAGGTAATCAGCCCCAGCATTTT. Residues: CASSAGNQPQHF.

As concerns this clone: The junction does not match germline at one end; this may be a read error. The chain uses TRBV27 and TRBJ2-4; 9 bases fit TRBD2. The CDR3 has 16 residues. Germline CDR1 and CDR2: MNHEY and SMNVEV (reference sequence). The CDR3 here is CASSLSLAGAQNIQYF. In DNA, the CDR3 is TGTGCCAGCAGTTTATCGTTAGCGGGAGCCCAAAACATTCAGTACTTC.

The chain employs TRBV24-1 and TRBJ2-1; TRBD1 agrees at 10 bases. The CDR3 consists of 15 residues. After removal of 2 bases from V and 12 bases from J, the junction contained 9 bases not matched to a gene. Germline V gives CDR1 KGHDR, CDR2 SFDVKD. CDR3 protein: CATSDWDRGVRGQFF. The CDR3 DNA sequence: TGTGCCACCAGTGATTGGGACAGGGGTGTTCGTGGGCAGTTCTTC.

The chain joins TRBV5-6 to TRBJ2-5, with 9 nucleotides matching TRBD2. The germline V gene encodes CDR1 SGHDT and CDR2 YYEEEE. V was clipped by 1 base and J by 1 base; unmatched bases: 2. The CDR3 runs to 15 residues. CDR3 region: CASSLMGLAQETQYF. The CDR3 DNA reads TGTGCCAGCAGCTTGATGGGACTAGCCCAAGAGACCCAGTACTTC.

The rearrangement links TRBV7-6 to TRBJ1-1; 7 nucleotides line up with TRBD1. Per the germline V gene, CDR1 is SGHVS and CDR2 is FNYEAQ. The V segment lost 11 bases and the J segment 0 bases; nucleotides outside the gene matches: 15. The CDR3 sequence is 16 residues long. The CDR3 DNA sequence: TGTGCCGTCGGACAGGAACGCCATCCCATGAACACTGAAGCTTTCTTT. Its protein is CAVGQERHPMNTEAFF.

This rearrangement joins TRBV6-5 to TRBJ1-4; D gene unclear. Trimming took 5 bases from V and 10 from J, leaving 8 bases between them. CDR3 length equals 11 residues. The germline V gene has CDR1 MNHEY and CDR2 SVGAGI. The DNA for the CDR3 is TGTGCCAGCAGTAACGCTAGAAAACTGTTTTTT. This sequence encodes CASSNARKLFF.

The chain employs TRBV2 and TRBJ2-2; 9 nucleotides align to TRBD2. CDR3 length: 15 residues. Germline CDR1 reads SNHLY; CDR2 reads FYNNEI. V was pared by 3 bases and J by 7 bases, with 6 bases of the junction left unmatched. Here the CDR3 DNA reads TGTGCCAGCAGTGAGGGGACTAGCCGCATCGGGGAGCTGTTTTTT. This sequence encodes CASSEGTSRIGELFF.

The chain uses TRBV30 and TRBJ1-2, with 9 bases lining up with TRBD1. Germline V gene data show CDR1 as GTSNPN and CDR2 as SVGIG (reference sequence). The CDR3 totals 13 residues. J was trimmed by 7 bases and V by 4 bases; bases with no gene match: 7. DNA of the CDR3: TGTGCCTGGACTCGAGGACAGGGGCTTGGCTACACCTTC. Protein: CAWTRGQGLGYTF. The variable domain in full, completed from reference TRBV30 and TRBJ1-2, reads SQTIHQWPATLVQPVGSPLSLECTVEGTSNPNLYWYRQAAGRGLQLLFYSVGIGQISSEVPQNLSASRPQDRQFILSSKKLLLSDSGFYLCAWTRGQGLGYTFGSGTRLTVV.

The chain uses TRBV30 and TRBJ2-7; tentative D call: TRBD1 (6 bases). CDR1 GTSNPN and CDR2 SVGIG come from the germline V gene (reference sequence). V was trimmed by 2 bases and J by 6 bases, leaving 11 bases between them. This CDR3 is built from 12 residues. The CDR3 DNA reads TGTGCCTGGAGTTTACAGGGCCTCGAGCAGTACTTC. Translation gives CAWSLQGLEQYF.

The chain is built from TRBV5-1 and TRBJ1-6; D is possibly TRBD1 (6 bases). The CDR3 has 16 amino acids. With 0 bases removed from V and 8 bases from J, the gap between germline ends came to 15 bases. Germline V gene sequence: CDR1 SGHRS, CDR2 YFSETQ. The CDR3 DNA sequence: TGCGCCAGCAGCTTGGAACAGGCCAGGGGTTATTCACCCCTCCACTTT. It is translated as CASSLEQARGYSPLHF.

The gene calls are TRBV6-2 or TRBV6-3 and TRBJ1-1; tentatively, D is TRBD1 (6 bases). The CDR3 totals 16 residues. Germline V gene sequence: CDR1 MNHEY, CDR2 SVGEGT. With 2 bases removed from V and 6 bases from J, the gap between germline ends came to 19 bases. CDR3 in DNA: TGTGCCAGCAGTTACCGTGGGGCAGGGGCCCTGGCTGAAGCTTTCTTT. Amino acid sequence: CASSYRGAGALAEAFF.

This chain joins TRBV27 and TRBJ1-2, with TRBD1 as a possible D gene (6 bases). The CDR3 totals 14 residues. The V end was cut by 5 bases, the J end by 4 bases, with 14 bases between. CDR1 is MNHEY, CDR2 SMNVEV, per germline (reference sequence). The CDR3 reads CASSTQGLGYGYTF. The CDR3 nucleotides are TGTGCCAGCAGTACACAGGGTTTGGGCTATGGCTACACCTTC.

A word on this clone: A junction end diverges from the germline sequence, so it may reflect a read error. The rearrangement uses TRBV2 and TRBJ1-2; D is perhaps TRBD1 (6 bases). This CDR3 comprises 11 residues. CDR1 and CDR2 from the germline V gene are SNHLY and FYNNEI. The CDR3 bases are TGTGCCAGCAGTAAAGACAGGATTAACATCTTC. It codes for CASSKDRINIF.

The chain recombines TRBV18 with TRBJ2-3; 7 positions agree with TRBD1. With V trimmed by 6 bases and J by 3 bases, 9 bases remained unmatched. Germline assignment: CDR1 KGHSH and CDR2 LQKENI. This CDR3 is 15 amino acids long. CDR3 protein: CASSTGTEGTDTQYF. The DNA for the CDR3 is TGTGCCAGCTCTACCGGGACAGAGGGTACAGATACGCAGTATTTT.

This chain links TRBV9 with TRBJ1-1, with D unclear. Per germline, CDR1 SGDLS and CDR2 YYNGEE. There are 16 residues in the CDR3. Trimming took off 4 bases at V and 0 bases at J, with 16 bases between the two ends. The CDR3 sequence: CASSSSRTNMNTEAFF. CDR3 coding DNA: TGTGCCAGCAGCTCCAGTAGGACTAACATGAACACTGAAGCTTTCTTT.

The CDR3 coding sequence is TGTGCCAGTAGTGTCTTAGCGGGGGTCCAAGAGACCCAGTACTTC. Translating it yields CASSVLAGVQETQYF. The chain uses TRBV19 and TRBJ2-5; 9 bases align to TRBD2. CDR3 size: 15 residues. Trimming cost V 5 bases and J 1 base; bases outside gene matches: 5. Germline CDR1 is LNHDA and CDR2 is SQIVND (reference sequence).

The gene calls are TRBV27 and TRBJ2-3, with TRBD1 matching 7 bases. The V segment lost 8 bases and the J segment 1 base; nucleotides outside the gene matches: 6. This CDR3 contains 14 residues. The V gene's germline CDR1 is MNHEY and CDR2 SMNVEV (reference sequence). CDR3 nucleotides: TGTGCCAGCTTTAGGACAGGAGGCACAGATACGCAGTATTTT. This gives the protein CASFRTGGTDTQYF.

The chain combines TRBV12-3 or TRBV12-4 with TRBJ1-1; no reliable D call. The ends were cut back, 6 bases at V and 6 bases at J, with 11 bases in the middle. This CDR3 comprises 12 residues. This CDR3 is CASSLRESEAFF. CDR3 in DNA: TGTGCCAGCAGCCTGAGGGAATCTGAAGCTTTCTTT.

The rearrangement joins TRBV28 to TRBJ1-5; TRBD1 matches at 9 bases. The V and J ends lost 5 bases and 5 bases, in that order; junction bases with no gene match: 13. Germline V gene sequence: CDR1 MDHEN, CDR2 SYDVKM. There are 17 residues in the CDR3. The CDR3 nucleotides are TGTGCCAGCAGTCAGGACAGGGGCGGTCCGGTGGATCAGCCCCAGCATTTT. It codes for CASSQDRGGPVDQPQHF.

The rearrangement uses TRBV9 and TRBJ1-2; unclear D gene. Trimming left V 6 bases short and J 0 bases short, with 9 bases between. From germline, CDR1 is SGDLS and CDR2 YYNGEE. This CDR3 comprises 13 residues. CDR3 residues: CASNRDTNYGYTF. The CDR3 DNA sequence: TGTGCCAGCAATCGGGATACTAACTATGGCTACACCTTC.